The 9 T cell receptor beta chains below come from one sample, sequenced in a study of technical replicates of blood from a handful of donors. Assay: immunoSEQ multiplex PCR; the TCRdb copy retains only in-frame clones and omits some. The table has around 85,000 clones, around 94% seen once. Sequencing used T cells isolated from PBMCs. The source of these receptors is a human donor in good health.

This clone was observed once. The rearrangement uses TRBV5-1 and TRBJ1-1; no clear D gene. The CDR3 is 14 amino acids. V dropped 3 bases and J dropped 0 bases, with 9 bases sitting between them. Germline CDR1 is SGHRS and CDR2 is YFSETQ. CDR3 in amino acids: CASSSTEVNTEAFF. The CDR3, as DNA: TGCGCCAGCAGCTCTACAGAAGTGAACACTGAAGCTTTCTTT.

The chain recombines TRBV19 with TRBJ2-7; 12 bases line up with TRBD1. The CDR3 runs 17 residues. Trimming removed 3 bases from V and 3 bases from J; junction bases left unmatched: 9. CDR1 and CDR2 (germline): LNHDA, SQIVND (reference sequence). CDR3: CASSIELGTGGFYEQYF. CDR3 coding DNA: TGTGCCAGTAGTATCGAATTGGGGACAGGGGGCTTCTACGAGCAGTACTTC.

This clone was observed a single time. CDR3 sequence: CASSYSRTYEQYF. For the CDR3, the DNA is TGTGCCAGCAGTTACTCCAGGACCTACGAGCAGTACTTC. The V and J genes are TRBV6-5 and TRBJ2-7; D not certain. Trimming took 0 bases from V and 2 from J, leaving 5 bases between them. Germline V CDR1 and CDR2: MNHEY, SVGAGI. The CDR3 has 13 residues.

The V and J genes are TRBV4-1 and TRBJ2-1; 9 bases agree with TRBD2. The CDR3 consists of 17 residues. The V gene end was trimmed by 3 bases and the J gene end by 4 bases; junction bases not matched to a gene: 10. Germline V gives CDR1 MGHRA, CDR2 YSYEKL. CDR3 in amino acids: CASSHVVAGEFYNEQFF. The CDR3 DNA sequence: TGCGCCAGCAGCCATGTTGTAGCGGGAGAGTTTTACAATGAGCAGTTCTTC.

In its sample, this clone was seen once. The V call is TRBV6-1, the J call TRBJ2-1, with a possible D match to TRBD1 (5 bases). CDR3 length: 14 amino acids. The germline gives CDR1 MNHNS, CDR2 SASEGT. Trimming shortened V by 6 bases and J by 6 bases, and 15 bases separated the two germline ends. The CDR3 region is CASSMVGRGNEQFF. For the CDR3, the DNA is TGTGCCAGCAGCATGGTCGGAAGGGGCAATGAGCAGTTCTTC.

This clone was counted once. The chain is built from TRBV5-1 and TRBJ2-1; a possible D gene is TRBD2 (5 bases). V was clipped by 1 base and J by 5 bases, with 13 bases between them. CDR3 length: 15 residues. Germline V CDR1 and CDR2: SGHRS, YFSETQ. The CDR3 DNA sequence: TGCGCCAGCAGCTTGATTGGCGGGTGGGACAATGAGCAGTTCTTC. Encoded protein: CASSLIGGWDNEQFF.

This sequence joins TRBV5-6 and TRBJ2-7; 7 positions agree with TRBD2. The junction had 3 bases not matched to a gene; V was cut back by 0 bases and J by 3 bases. The length of the CDR3 is 14 residues. The germline gives CDR1 SGHDT, CDR2 YYEEEE. This CDR3 is CASSLVGTNYEQYF. In DNA form, the CDR3 reads TGTGCCAGCAGCTTGGTCGGGACTAACTACGAGCAGTACTTC.

This clone was observed a single time. CDR3: CASSSPAGTYYF. The CDR3 coding sequence is TGTGCCAGCAGCTCACCAGCCGGGACATATTACTTC. The rearrangement joins TRBV11-3 to TRBJ2-7; perhaps TRBD1 as D (6 bases). Trimming stripped 4 bases from V and 13 bases from J, with 17 bases between. This CDR3 contains 12 residues. Per germline, CDR1 SGHNT and CDR2 YENEEA.

V and J are TRBV4-1 and TRBJ2-1; a possible D gene is TRBD2 (5 bases). Germline CDR1 is MGHRA and CDR2 is YSYEKL. CDR3 length: 16 residues. V was trimmed by 1 base and J by 0 bases, leaving 10 bases between them. The CDR3 reads CASSQGPGSSYNEQFF. The CDR3 nucleotides read TGCGCCAGCAGCCAAGGTCCTGGGAGCTCCTACAATGAGCAGTTCTTC.